This passage covers 10 T cell receptor beta chains from one sample sequenced in a study of OX40 agonist ivuxolimab in advanced cancers. The receptor library was made with the immunoSEQ multiplex PCR assay. Entries here come from immuneACCESS through TCRdb and include only in-frame sequences with V and J called. Some clones fail to appear in such tables; in the studies checked, an unresolved V gene covers under half of the shortfall, and the cause of the remainder is unknown. This sample gives 75,000 to 90,000 clones in total; more than 80% of them show up just once. Roughly 2.5% of the sample lies in the top ten. The sample here was CD4+ or CD8+ T cells sorted from blood, taken in a trial of the OX40 agonist ivuxolimab. The receptors come from an adult with an advanced solid tumor such as melanoma, head and neck, liver or kidney cancer.

The chain recombines TRBV11-2 with TRBJ1-2; no clear D gene. CDR1 and CDR2 from the germline V gene are SGHAT and FQNNGV. V gave up 5 bases and J gave up 5 bases, with 21 bases separating them. The length of the CDR3 is 16 residues. CDR3 loop: CASSPVRSTVKYGYTF. The CDR3 bases are TGTGCCAGCAGCCCAGTGCGGTCAACCGTGAAGTATGGCTACACCTTC.

This chain uses TRBV19 with TRBJ2-1; D assignment may be TRBD1 or TRBD2 (5 bases each). CDR1 and CDR2 from the germline V gene are LNHDA and SQIVND (reference sequence). There are 15 residues in the CDR3. V dropped 0 bases and J dropped 8 bases, with 14 bases sitting between them. DNA for the CDR3: TGTGCCAGTAGTATAGATCGGGGACCCTGGGATGAGCAGTTCTTC. Protein: CASSIDRGPWDEQFF.

V and J are TRBV28 and TRBJ2-7; 9 bases agree with TRBD1. Germline trimming cut 0 bases from V and 5 bases from J; bases unmatched to any gene: 5. CDR3 length: 15 residues. Germline values: CDR1 MDHEN, CDR2 SYDVKM. DNA of the CDR3: TGTGCCAGCAGTTTATGGACAGGGGGTATGAACGAGCAGTACTTC. As protein: CASSLWTGGMNEQYF. Filled out from reference TRBV28 and TRBJ2-7, the complete variable domain reads DVKVTQSSRYLVKRTGEKVFLECVQDMDHENMFWYRQDPGLGLRLIYFSYDVKMKEKGDIPEGYSVSREKKERFSLILESASTNQTSMYLCASSLWTGGMNEQYFGPGTRLTVT.

The chain uses TRBV4-1 and TRBJ1-3; 7 bases are a match to TRBD1. V trimming: 2 bases; J trimming: 0 bases; junction bases outside the gene matches: 4. Germline V gives CDR1 MGHRA, CDR2 YSYEKL. CDR3 size: 16 residues. In DNA, the CDR3 is TGCGCCAGCAGCCAACAGGGGGGTAGCTCTGGAAACACCATATATTTT. It is translated as CASSQQGGSSGNTIYF.

This clone came up once. The chain employs TRBV5-6 and TRBJ2-7, with TRBD1 matching 8 bases. V shed 3 bases, J shed 6 bases, and the junction held 5 bases outside the gene matches. The CDR3 covers 13 residues. Germline lookup yields CDR1 SGHDT and CDR2 YYEEEE. The chain's CDR3 is CASSYGQGFEQYF. CDR3 in DNA: TGTGCCAGCAGCTACGGACAGGGCTTCGAGCAGTACTTC.

The chain is built from TRBV4-1 and TRBJ2-5, with 12 bases identical to TRBD2. The CDR3 is made up of 15 amino acids. With V trimmed by 4 bases and J by 6 bases, 6 bases remained unmatched. From germline, CDR1 is MGHRA and CDR2 YSYEKL. The CDR3 loop is CASSRWTSGDQTQYF. CDR3 DNA: TGCGCCAGCAGCCGGTGGACTAGCGGGGATCAGACCCAGTACTTC.

The chain joins TRBV15 to TRBJ2-7, with D perhaps TRBD1 (6 bases). Trimming took off 3 bases at V and 3 bases at J, with 21 bases between the two ends. The germline CDR1 and CDR2 sequences are LNHNV and YYDKDF (reference sequence). CDR3 length equals 17 residues. The CDR3 region is CATSSSNLRDKNYEQYF. The CDR3 bases are TGTGCCACCAGCAGTTCTAACCTCCGGGACAAAAACTACGAGCAGTACTTC. Full variable domain (rest looked up from reference TRBV15 and TRBJ2-7): DAMVIQNPRYQVTQFGKPVTLSCSQTLNHNVMYWYQQKSSQAPKLLFHYYDKDFNNEADTPDNFQSRRPNTSFCFLDIRSPGLGDTAMYLCATSSSNLRDKNYEQYFGPGTRLTVT.

This chain uses TRBV19 with TRBJ1-4, with a possible D match to TRBD1 (5 bases). The length of the CDR3 is 17 residues. Between the trimmed V and J ends, which lost 3 bases and 8 bases, there was a span of 22 bases. Germline V gene lookup returns CDR1 LNHDA and CDR2 SQIVND (reference sequence). The CDR3 spells CASSIAMGEAGLEKLFF. The CDR3 DNA is TGTGCCAGTAGTATTGCCATGGGGGAGGCAGGGCTGGAAAAACTGTTTTTT.

This clone was picked up one time. This rearrangement joins TRBV5-5 to TRBJ1-1, with 7 bases matching TRBD1. Germline V CDR1 and CDR2: SGHKS, YYEKEE (reference sequence). CDR3 length: 15 amino acids. Trimming took 0 bases from V and 0 from J; bases not matched to a gene: 2. This CDR3 reads CASSLVGQLNTEAFF. Here the CDR3 DNA reads TGTGCCAGCAGCTTGGTGGGACAGCTGAACACTGAAGCTTTCTTT.

The rearrangement links TRBV27 to TRBJ2-5; 11 positions agree with TRBD2. Looked up from germline, CDR1 is MNHEY and CDR2 is SMNVEV (reference sequence). The CDR3 loop spans 18 amino acids. V dropped 3 bases and J dropped 6; count of bases not matched to a gene: 15. This CDR3 is CASSFSLAGGYLFQTQYF. The CDR3 DNA reads TGTGCCAGCAGTTTTTCGCTAGCGGGGGGCTACCTGTTTCAGACCCAGTACTTC.